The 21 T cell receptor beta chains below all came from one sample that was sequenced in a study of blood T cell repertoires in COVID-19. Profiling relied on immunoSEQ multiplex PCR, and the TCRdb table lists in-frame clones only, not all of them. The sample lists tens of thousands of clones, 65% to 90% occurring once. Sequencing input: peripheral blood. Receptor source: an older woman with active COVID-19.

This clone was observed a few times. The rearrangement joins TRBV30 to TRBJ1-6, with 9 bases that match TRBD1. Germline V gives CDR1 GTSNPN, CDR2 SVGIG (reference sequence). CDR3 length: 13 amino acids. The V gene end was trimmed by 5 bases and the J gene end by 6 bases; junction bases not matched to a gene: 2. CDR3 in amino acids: CAWAQGANSPLHF. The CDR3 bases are TGTGCCTGGGCACAGGGGGCTAATTCACCCCTCCACTTT.

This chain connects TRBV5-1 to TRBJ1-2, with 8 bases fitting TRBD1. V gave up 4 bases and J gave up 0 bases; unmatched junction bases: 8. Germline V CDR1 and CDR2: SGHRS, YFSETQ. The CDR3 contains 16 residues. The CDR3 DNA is TGCGCCAGCAGCCCTTCGCGGGACAGGCCTAACTATGGCTACACCTTC. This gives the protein CASSPSRDRPNYGYTF.

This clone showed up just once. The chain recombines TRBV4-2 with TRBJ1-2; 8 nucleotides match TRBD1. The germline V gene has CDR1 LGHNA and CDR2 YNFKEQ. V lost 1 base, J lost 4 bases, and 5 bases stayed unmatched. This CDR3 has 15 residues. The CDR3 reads CASSQVDREFYGYTF. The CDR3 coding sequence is TGTGCCAGCAGCCAAGTGGACAGGGAGTTCTATGGCTACACCTTC.

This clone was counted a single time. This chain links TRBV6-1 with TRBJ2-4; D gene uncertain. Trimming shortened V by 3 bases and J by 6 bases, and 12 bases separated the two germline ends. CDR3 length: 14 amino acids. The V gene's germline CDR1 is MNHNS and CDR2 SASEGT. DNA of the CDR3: TGTGCCAGCAGTGACGGGTCAAGCGTAAACATTCAGTACTTC. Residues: CASSDGSSVNIQYF.

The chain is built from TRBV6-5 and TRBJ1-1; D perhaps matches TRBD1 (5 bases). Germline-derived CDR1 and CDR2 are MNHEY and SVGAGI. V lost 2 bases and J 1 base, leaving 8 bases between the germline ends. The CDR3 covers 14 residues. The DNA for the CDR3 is TGTGCCAGCAGTTACGGTGGACAGAACACTGAAGCTTTCTTT. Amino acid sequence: CASSYGGQNTEAFF.

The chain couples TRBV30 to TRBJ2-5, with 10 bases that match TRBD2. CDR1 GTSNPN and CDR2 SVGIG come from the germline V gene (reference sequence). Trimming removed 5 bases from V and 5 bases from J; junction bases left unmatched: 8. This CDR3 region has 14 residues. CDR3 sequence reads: CAWGRGLATETQYF. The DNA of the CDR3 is TGTGCCTGGGGGCGGGGACTAGCGACGGAGACCCAGTACTTC.

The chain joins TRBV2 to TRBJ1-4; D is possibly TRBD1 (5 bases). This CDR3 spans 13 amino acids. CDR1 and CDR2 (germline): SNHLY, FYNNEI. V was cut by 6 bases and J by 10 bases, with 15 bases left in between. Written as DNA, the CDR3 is TGTGCCAGCAGCGAAAGGACATCAGTAAAACTGTTTTTT. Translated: CASSERTSVKLFF.

The chain's CDR3 is CASSLAFNVETQYF. In DNA, the CDR3 is TGCGCCAGCAGCTTGGCGTTTAATGTGGAGACCCAGTACTTC. The chain recombines TRBV5-1 with TRBJ2-5; no reliable D call. The CDR3 length is 14 residues. The V and J ends lost 0 bases and 5 bases respectively, with 11 bases between them. Germline V gene sequence: CDR1 SGHRS, CDR2 YFSETQ.

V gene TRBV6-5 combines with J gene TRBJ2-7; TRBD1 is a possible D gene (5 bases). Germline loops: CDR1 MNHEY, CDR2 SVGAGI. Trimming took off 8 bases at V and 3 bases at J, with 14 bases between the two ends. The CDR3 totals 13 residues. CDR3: CASVPRVFYEQYF. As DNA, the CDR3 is TGTGCCAGCGTCCCCAGGGTCTTCTACGAGCAGTACTTC.

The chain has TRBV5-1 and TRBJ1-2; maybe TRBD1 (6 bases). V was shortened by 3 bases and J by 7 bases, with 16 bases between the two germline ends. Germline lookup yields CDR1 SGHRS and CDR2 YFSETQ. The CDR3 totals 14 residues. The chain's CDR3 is CASSSGQGLRGYTF. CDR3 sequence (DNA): TGCGCCAGCAGCTCGGGACAAGGCCTCCGTGGCTACACCTTC.

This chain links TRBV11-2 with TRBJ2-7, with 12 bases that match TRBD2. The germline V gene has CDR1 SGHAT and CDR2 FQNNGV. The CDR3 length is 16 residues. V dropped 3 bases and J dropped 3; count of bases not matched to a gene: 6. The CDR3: CASSFSGTSGFYEQYF. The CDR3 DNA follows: TGTGCCAGCAGCTTTTCAGGGACTAGCGGGTTCTACGAGCAGTACTTC.

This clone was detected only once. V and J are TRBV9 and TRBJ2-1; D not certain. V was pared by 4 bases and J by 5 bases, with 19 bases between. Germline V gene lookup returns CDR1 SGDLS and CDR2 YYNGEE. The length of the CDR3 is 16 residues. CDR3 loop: CASSLKARLIDNEQFF. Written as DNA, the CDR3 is TGTGCCAGCAGCCTCAAGGCTAGATTAATTGACAATGAGCAGTTCTTC.

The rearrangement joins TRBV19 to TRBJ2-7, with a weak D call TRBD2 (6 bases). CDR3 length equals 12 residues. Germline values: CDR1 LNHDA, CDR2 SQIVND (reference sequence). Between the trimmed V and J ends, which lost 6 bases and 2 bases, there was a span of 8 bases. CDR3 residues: CASSGSPYEQYF. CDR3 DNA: TGTGCCAGTAGCGGGAGCCCCTACGAGCAGTACTTC.

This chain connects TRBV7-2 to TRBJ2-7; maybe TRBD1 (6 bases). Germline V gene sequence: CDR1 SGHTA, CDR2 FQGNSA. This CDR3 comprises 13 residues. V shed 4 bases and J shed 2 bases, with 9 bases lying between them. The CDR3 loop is CASSSGQPYEQYF. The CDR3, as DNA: TGTGCCAGCAGCTCGGGACAACCCTACGAGCAGTACTTC.

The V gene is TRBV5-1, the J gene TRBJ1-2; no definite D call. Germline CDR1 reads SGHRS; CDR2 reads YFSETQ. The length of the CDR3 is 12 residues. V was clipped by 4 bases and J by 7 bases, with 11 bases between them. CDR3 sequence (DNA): TGCGCCAGCAGCCTGGATTCGTTTGGCTACACCTTC. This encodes CASSLDSFGYTF.

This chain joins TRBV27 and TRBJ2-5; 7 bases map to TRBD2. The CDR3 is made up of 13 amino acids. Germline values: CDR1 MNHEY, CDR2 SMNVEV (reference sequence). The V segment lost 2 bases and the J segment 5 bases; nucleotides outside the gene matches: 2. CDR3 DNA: TGTGCCAGCAGTTTAAGGCGGGGGGAGACCCAGTACTTC. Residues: CASSLRRGETQYF.

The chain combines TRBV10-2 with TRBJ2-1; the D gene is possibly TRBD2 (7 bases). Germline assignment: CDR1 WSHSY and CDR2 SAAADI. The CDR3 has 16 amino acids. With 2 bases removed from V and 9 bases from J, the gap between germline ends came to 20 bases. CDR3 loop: CASSEILRGGPSEQFF. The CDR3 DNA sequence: TGCGCCAGCAGTGAGATCTTGAGGGGGGGCCCCAGTGAGCAGTTCTTC.

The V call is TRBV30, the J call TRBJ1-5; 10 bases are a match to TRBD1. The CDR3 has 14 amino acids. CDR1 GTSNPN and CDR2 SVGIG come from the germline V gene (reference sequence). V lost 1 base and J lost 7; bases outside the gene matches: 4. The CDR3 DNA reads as TGTGCCTGGAGTGGACAGGGGGCCGGGCAGCCCCAGCATTTT. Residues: CAWSGQGAGQPQHF.

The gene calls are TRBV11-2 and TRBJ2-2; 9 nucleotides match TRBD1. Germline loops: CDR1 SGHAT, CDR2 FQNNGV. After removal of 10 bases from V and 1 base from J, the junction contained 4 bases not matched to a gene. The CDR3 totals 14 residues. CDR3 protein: CATKDRGNTGELFF. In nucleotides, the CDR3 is TGTGCCACCAAGGACAGGGGGAACACCGGGGAGCTGTTTTTT.

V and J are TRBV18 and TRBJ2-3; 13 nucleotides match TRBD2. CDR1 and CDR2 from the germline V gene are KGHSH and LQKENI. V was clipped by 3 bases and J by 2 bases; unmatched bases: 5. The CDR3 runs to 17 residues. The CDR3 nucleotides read TGTGCCAGCTCACCCTTCGGGACTAGCGGGAACACAGATACGCAGTATTTT. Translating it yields CASSPFGTSGNTDTQYF. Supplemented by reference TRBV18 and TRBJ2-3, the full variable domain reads NAGVMQNPRHLVRRRGQEARLRCSPMKGHSHVYWYRQLPEEGLKFMVYLQKENIIDESGMPKERFSAEFPKEGPSILRIQQVVRGDSAAYFCASSPFGTSGNTDTQYFGPGTRLTVL.

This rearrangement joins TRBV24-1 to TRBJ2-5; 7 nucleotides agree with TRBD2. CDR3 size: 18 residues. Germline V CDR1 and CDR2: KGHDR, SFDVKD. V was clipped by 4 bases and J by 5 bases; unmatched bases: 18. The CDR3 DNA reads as TGTGCCACCAGTGAAGCAACTAGCGCAGGTCGGGGTTGGGAGACCCAGTACTTC. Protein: CATSEATSAGRGWETQYF.